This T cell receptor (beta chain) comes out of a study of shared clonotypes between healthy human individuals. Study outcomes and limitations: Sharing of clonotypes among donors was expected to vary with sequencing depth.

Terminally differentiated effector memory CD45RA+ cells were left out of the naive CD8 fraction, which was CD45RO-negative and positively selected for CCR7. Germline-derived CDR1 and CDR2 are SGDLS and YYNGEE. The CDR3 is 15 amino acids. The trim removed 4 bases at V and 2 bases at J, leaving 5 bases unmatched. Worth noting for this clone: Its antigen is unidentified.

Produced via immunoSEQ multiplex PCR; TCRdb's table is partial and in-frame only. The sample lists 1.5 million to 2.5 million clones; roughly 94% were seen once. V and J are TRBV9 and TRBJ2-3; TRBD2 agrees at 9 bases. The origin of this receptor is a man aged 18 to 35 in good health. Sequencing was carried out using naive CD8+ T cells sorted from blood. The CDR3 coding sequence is TGTGCCAGCAGCTTTAGCGGGAGCGTCACAGATACGCAGTATTTT. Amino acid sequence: CASSFSGSVTDTQYF.